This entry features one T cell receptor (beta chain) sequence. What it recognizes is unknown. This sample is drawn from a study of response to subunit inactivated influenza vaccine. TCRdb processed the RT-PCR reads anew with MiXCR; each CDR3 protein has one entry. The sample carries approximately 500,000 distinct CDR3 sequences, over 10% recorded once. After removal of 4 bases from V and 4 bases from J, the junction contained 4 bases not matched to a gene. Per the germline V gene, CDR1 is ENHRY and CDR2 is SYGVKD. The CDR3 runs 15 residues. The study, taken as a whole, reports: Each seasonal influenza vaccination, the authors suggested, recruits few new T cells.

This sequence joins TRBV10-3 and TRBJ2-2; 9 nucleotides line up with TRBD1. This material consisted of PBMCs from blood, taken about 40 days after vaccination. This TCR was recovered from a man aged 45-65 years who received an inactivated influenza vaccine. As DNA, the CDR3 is TGTGCCATCAGTGGGGGACAGGGAGGCACCGGGGAGCTGTTTTTT. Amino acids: CAISGGQGGTGELFF.